One T cell receptor beta chain is described in this entry. These data originate in a study of technical replicates of blood from a handful of donors. TCRdb keeps only in-frame clones here, not all; method: immunoSEQ multiplex PCR. The sample lists roughly 14,000 clones; approximately 88% were seen once. Trimming took off 3 bases at V and 0 bases at J, with 9 bases between the two ends. The germline V gene has CDR1 LNHDA and CDR2 SQIVND (reference sequence). This CDR3 has 14 amino acids. This clonotype originated in a human donor in good health. Sequences were obtained from PBMCs. The chain is built from TRBV19 and TRBJ2-7; D is perhaps TRBD2 (6 bases). CDR3 in DNA: TGTGCCAGTAGTATTGGGGGAGGCTCCTACGAGCAGTACTTC. It encodes CASSIGGGSYEQYF.